This entry lists 18 T cell receptor beta chains sequenced from one sample in a study of human T cells and chemical hapten exposure. One entry per CDR3 protein, called by TCRdb with MiXCR from the RACE reads. The profile covers just over 95,000 distinct CDR3 sequences, with 25% to 30% appearing a single time and about 9.3% taken by the ten largest. Time point defined: patch test 3, about 24 weeks after DPC sensitization. Treatment described: therapeutic diphenylcyclopropenone sensitization with weekly scalp DPC. The sample consisted of whole blood, taken in connection with sensitization to the hapten diphenylcyclopropenone (DPC). The receptors stem from a man aged 40-55 years with alopecia areata. Some clones in this sample may be carry-over from other donors' samples.

This clonotype turned up a few times. The chain has TRBV9 and TRBJ2-1; perhaps TRBD2 as D (5 bases). V shed 5 bases and J shed 1 base, with 16 bases lying between them. CDR3 length: 16 amino acids. Germline CDR1 reads SGDLS; CDR2 reads YYNGEE. CDR3 loop: CASSRSTGLSYNEQFF. CDR3 nucleotide sequence: TGTGCCAGCAGTCGTAGCACGGGGTTGTCCTACAATGAGCAGTTCTTC.

The V gene is TRBV7-9, the J gene TRBJ2-7; D uncertain. Germline V lookup: CDR1 SEHNR, CDR2 FQNEAQ (reference sequence). The CDR3 runs 12 residues. Trimming removed 3 bases from V and 2 bases from J, with 5 bases in between. The CDR3, as DNA: TGTGCCAGCAGCTTGGAAACCTACGAGCAGTACTTC. This gives the protein CASSLETYEQYF.

The chain uses TRBV2 and TRBJ2-2, with D possibly TRBD1 on 5 matching bases. The CDR3 is made up of 14 amino acids. In germline, CDR1 is SNHLY, CDR2 FYNNEI. The ends were cut back, 5 bases at V and 4 bases at J, with 11 bases in the middle. The CDR3 sequence is CASSTQGGTGELFF. The CDR3 nucleotides read TGTGCCAGCAGTACCCAGGGTGGCACCGGGGAGCTGTTTTTT.

The chain is built from TRBV28 and TRBJ1-6, with D possibly TRBD1 on 5 matching bases. Germline CDR1 is MDHEN and CDR2 is SYDVKM. The CDR3 contains 14 residues. The V gene lost 2 bases and the J gene lost 10 bases, with 12 bases spanning the gap. This CDR3 reads CASSLVRGGSPLHF. As DNA, the CDR3 is TGTGCCAGCAGTTTAGTACGGGGCGGGTCACCCCTCCACTTT. Combining the CDR3 with reference TRBV28 and TRBJ1-6 gives the whole variable domain DVKVTQSSRYLVKRTGEKVFLECVQDMDHENMFWYRQDPGLGLRLIYFSYDVKMKEKGDIPEGYSVSREKKERFSLILESASTNQTSMYLCASSLVRGGSPLHFGNGTRLTVT.

The V gene is TRBV3-1, the J gene TRBJ2-7; D gene uncertain. This CDR3 has 13 residues. The germline CDR1 and CDR2 sequences are LGHDT and YNNKEL (reference sequence). Trimming took off 0 bases at V and 2 bases at J, with 5 bases between the two ends. CDR3: CASSQDITYEQYF. The DNA of the CDR3 is TGTGCCAGCAGCCAAGATATTACCTACGAGCAGTACTTC.

This clonotype was observed a handful of times. The chain has TRBV28 and TRBJ1-5, with D hard to call. CDR1 is MDHEN and CDR2 is SYDVKM in the germline V gene. V was pared by 1 base and J by 5 bases, with 9 bases between. CDR3 length: 14 residues. CDR3 region: CASSLFTTDQPQHF. In DNA form, the CDR3 reads TGTGCCAGCAGTTTATTTACAACGGATCAGCCCCAGCATTTT.

This clonotype was seen a few times. The rearrangement joins TRBV6-5 to TRBJ1-6; D remains unclear. V was shortened by 2 bases and J by 0 bases, with 8 bases between the two germline ends. Germline V gene lookup returns CDR1 MNHEY and CDR2 SVGAGI. The CDR3 length is 16 residues. CDR3 in amino acids: CASSYVLSSYNSPLHF. The DNA for the CDR3 is TGTGCCAGCAGTTACGTGCTGAGCTCCTATAATTCACCCCTCCACTTT.

The CDR3: CASSPLGGADTQYF. The DNA of the CDR3 is TGTGCCAGCAGTCCGTTGGGAGGGGCAGATACGCAGTATTTT. V gene TRBV12-3 or TRBV12-4 combines with J gene TRBJ2-3; 7 bases match TRBD2. The length of the CDR3 is 14 residues. The V and J ends lost 5 bases and 4 bases, in that order; junction bases with no gene match: 6.

The chain recombines TRBV27 with TRBJ2-1; 8 bases are shared with TRBD1. After removal of 2 bases from V and 2 bases from J, the junction contained 8 bases not matched to a gene. There are 17 residues in the CDR3. Germline V gene lookup returns CDR1 MNHEY and CDR2 SMNVEV (reference sequence). This CDR3 is CASSLPGQGGPYNEQFF. CDR3 in DNA: TGTGCCAGCAGTTTACCCGGACAGGGAGGTCCCTACAATGAGCAGTTCTTC.

This sequence joins TRBV7-9 and TRBJ2-7; TRBD1 might be the D (6 bases). V lost 5 bases and J 0 bases, leaving 11 bases between the germline ends. Per the germline V gene, CDR1 is SEHNR and CDR2 is FQNEAQ (reference sequence). The CDR3 runs to 14 residues. The CDR3: CASSATGRSYEQYF. The DNA for the CDR3 is TGTGCCAGCAGCGCGACAGGACGCTCCTACGAGCAGTACTTC.

This clonotype showed up just a few times. The chain joins TRBV7-9 to TRBJ1-2; 9 bases match TRBD1. The CDR3 is 15 amino acids. CDR1 and CDR2 (germline): SEHNR, FQNEAQ (reference sequence). The J segment lost 5 bases and the V segment lost 4 bases, leaving 8 bases of the junction unmatched. In DNA, the CDR3 is TGTGCCAGCAGCTCCCTCTGGACAGGGGCATATGGCTACACCTTC. Amino acid sequence: CASSSLWTGAYGYTF.

This clonotype was counted between two and nine times. The chain carries TRBV7-8 and TRBJ1-5, with TRBD1 matching 8 bases. The CDR3 has 16 amino acids. Looked up from germline, CDR1 is SGHVS and CDR2 is FQNEAQ. The trim removed 4 bases at V and 2 bases at J, leaving 7 bases unmatched. The chain's CDR3 is CASSSNRGFGNQPQHF. The CDR3 bases are TGTGCCAGCAGCTCTAACAGGGGGTTCGGCAATCAGCCCCAGCATTTT.

The V and J genes are TRBV7-9 and TRBJ2-1, with 9 bases lining up with TRBD2. There are 15 residues in the CDR3. Looked up from germline, CDR1 is SEHNR and CDR2 is FQNEAQ (reference sequence). V trimming: 3 bases; J trimming: 4 bases; junction bases outside the gene matches: 4. For the CDR3, the DNA is TGTGCCAGCAGCTTCTCTAGCGGGATTTACAATGAGCAGTTCTTC. It encodes CASSFSSGIYNEQFF. Drawing the rest from reference TRBV7-9 and TRBJ2-1, the complete variable domain is DTGVSQNPRHKITKRGQNVTFRCDPISEHNRLYWYRQTLGQGPEFLTYFQNEAQLEKSRLLSDRFSAERPKGSFSTLEIQRTEQGDSAMYLCASSFSSGIYNEQFFGPGTRLTVL.

The chain employs TRBV7-6 and TRBJ2-3; D gene ambiguous. CDR1 SGHVS and CDR2 FNYEAQ come from the germline V gene. The CDR3 loop spans 18 amino acids. Trimming removed 4 bases from V and 0 bases from J, with 20 bases in between. Here the CDR3 reads CASSSLGNGDTSTDTQYF. As DNA, the CDR3 is TGTGCCAGCAGCTCCTTAGGGAATGGCGATACTAGCACAGATACGCAGTATTTT.

The V gene is TRBV28, the J gene TRBJ2-1, with TRBD2 as a possible D gene (5 bases). CDR1 is MDHEN and CDR2 is SYDVKM in the germline V gene. The CDR3 runs 16 residues. Deletions cut 8 bases from V and 0 bases from J, with 17 bases between. CDR3 nucleotides: TGTGCCAGCCTGAGGTCAGCGGTGAACTCCTACAATGAGCAGTTCTTC. Its translation: CASLRSAVNSYNEQFF.

The V gene is TRBV7-9, the J gene TRBJ2-7, with D maybe TRBD2 (6 bases). CDR3 length: 16 residues. V lost 0 bases, J lost 6 bases, and 18 bases lay in between. Germline V gives CDR1 SEHNR, CDR2 FQNEAQ (reference sequence). CDR3 residues: CASSLAPTSLALEQYF. In DNA, the CDR3 is TGTGCCAGCAGCTTAGCTCCAACTAGCTTAGCCCTCGAGCAGTACTTC.

This clonotype was counted a few times. The chain uses TRBV28 and TRBJ2-7; the match to TRBD1 covers 8 bases. Germline V lookup: CDR1 MDHEN, CDR2 SYDVKM. CDR3 size: 13 residues. V lost 2 bases, J lost 5 bases, and 2 bases stayed unmatched. CDR3: CASSLARGHEQYF. The CDR3 DNA follows: TGTGCCAGCAGTTTAGCCAGGGGGCACGAGCAGTACTTC.

The J gene is TRBJ2-7, the V gene TRBV30; D ambiguous. Germline V gene data show CDR1 as GTSNPN and CDR2 as SVGIG (reference sequence). Trimming shortened V by 4 bases and J by 0 bases, and 7 bases separated the two germline ends. This CDR3 has 12 amino acids. CDR3 region: CAWMKSSYEQYF. The CDR3 coding sequence is TGTGCCTGGATGAAGAGCTCCTACGAGCAGTACTTC.